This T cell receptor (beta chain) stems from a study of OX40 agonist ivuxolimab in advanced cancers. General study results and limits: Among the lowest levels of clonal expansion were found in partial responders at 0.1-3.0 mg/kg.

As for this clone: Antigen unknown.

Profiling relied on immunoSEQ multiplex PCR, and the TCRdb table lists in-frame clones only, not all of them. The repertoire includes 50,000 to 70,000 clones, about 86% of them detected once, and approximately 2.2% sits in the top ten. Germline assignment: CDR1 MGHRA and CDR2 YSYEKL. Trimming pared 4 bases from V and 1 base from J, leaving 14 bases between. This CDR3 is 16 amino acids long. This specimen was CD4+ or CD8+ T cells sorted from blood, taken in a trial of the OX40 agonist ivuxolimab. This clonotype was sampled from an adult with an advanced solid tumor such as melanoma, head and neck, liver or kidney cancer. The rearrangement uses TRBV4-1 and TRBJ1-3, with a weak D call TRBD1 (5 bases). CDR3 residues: CASSREGQRSGNTIYF. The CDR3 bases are TGCGCCAGCAGCCGGGAGGGGCAGCGGTCTGGAAACACCATATATTTT.